This record concerns one T cell receptor (beta chain) sequence. The target antigen is unknown. V was clipped by 1 base and J by 6 bases; unmatched bases: 5. The CDR3 is 14 amino acids. Germline CDR1 DFQATT, CDR2 SNEGSKA (reference sequence). The entry originates in a study of type 1 regulatory T cells. Notes on the study in general: Compared with non-Tr1 cells, Tr1 cells showed a narrower TCR repertoire.

One entry per CDR3 protein, called by TCRdb with MiXCR from the reads. Of over 55,000 distinct CDR3 sequences listed, more than 45% were seen once; the top ten hold more than 2%. Sample: cultured non-Tr1 T cells, either the whole culture or a sorted T cell fraction (not recorded which). This chain uses TRBV20-1 with TRBJ1-5; 8 bases line up with TRBD1. The clonotype originates from a human donor in good health. The CDR3 nucleotides read TGCAGTGCTAGAGCACAGGGGGATACTCAGCCCCAGCATTTT. The encoded protein is CSARAQGDTQPQHF.